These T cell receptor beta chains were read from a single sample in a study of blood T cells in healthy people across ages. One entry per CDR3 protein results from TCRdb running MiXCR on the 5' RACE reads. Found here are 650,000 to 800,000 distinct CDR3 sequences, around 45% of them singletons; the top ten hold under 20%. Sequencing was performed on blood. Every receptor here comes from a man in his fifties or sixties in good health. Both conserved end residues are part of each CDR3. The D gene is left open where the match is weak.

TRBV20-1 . CSAGPGPEQYF
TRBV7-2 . CASSLFAHTDTQYF
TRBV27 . CASTPSYPQETQYF
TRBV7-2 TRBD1 CASSLEGQLTGGYTF
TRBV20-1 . CSATVVGGTAKNIQYF
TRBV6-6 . CASREQGSTEAFF
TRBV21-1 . CASGDRGPNQPQHF
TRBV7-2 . CASSSAPVRSSYNEQFF
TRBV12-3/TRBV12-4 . CASSLPTGVLTF
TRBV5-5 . CASSFSENRQYEQYF